The rows below give T cell receptor beta chains drawn from one sample of a study of T-cell memory formation after mild COVID-19. TCRdb called the 5' RACE reads again in MiXCR, with one record for every CDR3 protein. The table lists 65,000 to 90,000 distinct CDR3 sequences, around 13% of them singletons, with more than 35% in the top ten. Sequencing was carried out using PBMCs or a T cell subset sorted from them (not recorded which). These receptors all come from a man younger than 30 who had mild COVID-19 (a few samples of this study predate the infection). Cell type and time point are not known. Both conserved end residues are part of each CDR3. Each record gives: V gene, CDR3 length, clone size, D gene, J gene, CDR3 protein, CDR3 DNA. D genes are given only for firm matches. Not every row has a clone size; where given, it reads once, few, many or a size class.

>TRBV2|16|NA|NA|TRBJ1-1
CASSEIPGLMNTEAFF
TGTGCCAGCAGTGAAATCCCGGGCCTCATGAACACTGAAGCTTTCTTT
>TRBV5-1|17|few|TRBD2|TRBJ2-4
CASSPASGQGSKNIQYF
TGCGCCAGCAGCCCGGCTAGCGGGCAGGGTTCCAAAAACATTCAGTACTTC
>TRBV5-4|11|NA|NA|TRBJ2-1
CASSFRASQFF
TGTGCCAGCAGCTTCCGGGCCTCGCAGTTCTTC
>TRBV19|15|few|TRBD1|TRBJ2-3
CASSPSSRGSDTQYF
TGTGCCAGTAGCCCGAGTAGCAGGGGGTCGGATACGCAGTATTTT
>TRBV4-1|15|NA|NA|TRBJ1-6
CASSHASSYNSPLHF
TGCGCCAGCAGCCACGCCAGCTCCTATAATTCACCCCTCCACTTT
>TRBV4-3|15|few|NA|TRBJ2-3
CASSRLGRGTDTQYF
TGCGCCAGCAGTCGTCTGGGGCGCGGCACAGATACGCAGTATTTT
>TRBV7-9|14|many|NA|TRBJ1-5
CASSPSTGDQPQHF
TGTGCCAGCAGCCCCAGCACGGGAGATCAGCCCCAGCATTTT
>TRBV6-5|15|NA|TRBD2|TRBJ2-5
CASSYLSSGEETQYF
TGTGCCAGCAGTTACCTTTCTAGCGGGGAGGAGACCCAGTACTTC
>TRBV9|12|few|NA|TRBJ1-1
CASGQADYEAFF
TGTGCCAGCGGGCAGGCTGATTATGAAGCTTTCTTT
>TRBV10-3|14|few|NA|TRBJ1-4
CAISDRTRREKLFF
TGTGCCATCAGTGATCGCACCCGCCGGGAAAAACTGTTTTTT
>TRBV6-2/TRBV6-3|12|few|NA|TRBJ2-2
CASSYSPGELFF
TGTGCCAGCAGTTATAGTCCCGGGGAGCTGTTTTTT
>TRBV9|15|NA|NA|TRBJ2-7
CASSEQGGSAYEQYF
TGTGCCAGCAGCGAACAGGGCGGAAGTGCCTACGAGCAGTACTTC
>TRBV19|15|NA|NA|TRBJ2-1
CASTVWPFEYNEQFF
TGTGCCAGTACGGTTTGGCCCTTCGAATACAATGAGCAGTTCTTC
>TRBV7-9|18|NA|TRBD1|TRBJ2-1
CASSPSPGQGIWDNEQFF
TGTGCCAGCAGCCCATCACCGGGACAGGGTATATGGGACAATGAGCAGTTCTTC
>TRBV12-3/TRBV12-4|17|NA|TRBD2|TRBJ2-3
CASSLSVAGGQGDTQYF
TGTGCCAGCAGTTTGTCGGTAGCGGGGGGCCAGGGAGATACGCAGTATTTT
>TRBV29-1|12|NA|NA|TRBJ2-1
CSARGPYNEQFF
TGCAGCGCGAGGGGCCCATACAATGAGCAGTTCTTC
>TRBV7-8|16|few|NA|TRBJ2-2
CASSLARRFYTGELFF
TGTGCCAGCAGCTTAGCGCGGAGGTTCTACACCGGGGAGCTGTTTTTT
>TRBV7-9|16|many|TRBD2|TRBJ2-3
CASSDETSGRGDTQYF
TGTGCCAGCAGCGACGAGACTAGCGGGAGGGGAGATACGCAGTATTTT
>TRBV6-5|14|few|TRBD2|TRBJ2-1
CASSSRTSGNEQFF
TGTGCCAGCAGTTCCCGGACTAGCGGCAATGAGCAGTTCTTC
>TRBV27|14|few|TRBD2|TRBJ2-1
CASTPGGIYNEQFF
TGTGCCAGCACCCCGGGGGGTATCTACAATGAGCAGTTCTTC
>TRBV27|13|many|TRBD1|TRBJ2-7
CASSPTGAYEQYF
TGTGCCAGCAGCCCGACAGGGGCCTACGAGCAGTACTTC
>TRBV10-3|16|few|NA|TRBJ2-5
CAISESRNTGGETQYF
TGTGCCATCAGTGAGTCGAGGAACACAGGAGGGGAGACCCAGTACTTC
>TRBV10-3|13|many|NA|TRBJ2-7
CAIRSRDTYEQYF
TGTGCCATCAGGAGCCGGGACACCTACGAGCAGTACTTC
>TRBV16|14|few|TRBD1|TRBJ1-6
CASSPTGVGSPLHF
TGTGCCAGCAGCCCGACAGGGGTCGGTTCACCCCTCCACTTT
>TRBV5-6|16|few|TRBD1|TRBJ2-2
CASSFLGQGWTGELFF
TGTGCCAGCAGCTTCCTAGGACAGGGATGGACCGGGGAGCTGTTTTTT
>TRBV7-3|16|many|NA|TRBJ2-2
CASSLSAGSGTGELFF
TGTGCCAGCAGCTTATCAGCCGGGAGTGGCACCGGGGAGCTGTTTTTT
>TRBV6-2/TRBV6-3|17|NA|TRBD2|TRBJ2-3
CASSYRLAGVFTDTQYF
TGTGCCAGCAGTTACAGACTAGCGGGGGTGTTCACAGATACGCAGTATTTT
>TRBV7-9|14|NA|NA|TRBJ2-2
CASRGRQNTGELFF
TGTGCCAGCAGGGGACGGCAAAACACCGGGGAGCTGTTTTTT
>TRBV7-2|15|few|NA|TRBJ2-1
CASSQGTFSYNEQFF
TGTGCCAGCAGCCAGGGGACTTTCTCCTACAATGAGCAGTTCTTC
>TRBV4-1|16|NA|TRBD2|TRBJ2-2
CASSQWLAGGTGELFF
TGCGCCAGCAGCCAGTGGCTAGCGGGGGGTACCGGGGAGCTGTTTTTT
>TRBV29-1|13|NA|TRBD1|TRBJ1-1
CSVEAQGDTEAFF
TGCAGCGTTGAAGCTCAGGGGGACACTGAAGCTTTCTTT
>TRBV29-1|12|NA|NA|TRBJ1-2
CSAGREFYGYTF
TGCAGCGCTGGGAGGGAATTCTATGGCTACACCTTC
>TRBV7-9|15|few|NA|TRBJ1-2
CASSSAMVYDYGYTF
TGTGCCAGCAGCTCCGCGATGGTATACGACTATGGCTACACCTTC
>TRBV7-9|13|many|TRBD1|TRBJ2-3
CASSWTGPDTQYF
TGTGCCAGCAGCTGGACAGGGCCAGATACGCAGTATTTT
>TRBV15|13|few|NA|TRBJ1-1
CATSREVGPEAFF
TGTGCCACCAGCAGAGAAGTGGGCCCTGAAGCTTTCTTT
>TRBV7-9|14|many|NA|TRBJ2-7
CASSFPRETYEQYF
TGTGCCAGCAGCTTCCCGAGGGAGACCTACGAGCAGTACTTC
>TRBV4-3|15|NA|NA|TRBJ2-7
CASSQVGLPSYEQYF
TGCGCCAGCAGCCAAGTCGGCTTACCCTCCTACGAGCAGTACTTC
>TRBV12-3/TRBV12-4|13|NA|TRBD2|TRBJ2-5
CASRPSGQETQYF
TGTGCCAGCAGACCTAGCGGCCAAGAGACCCAGTACTTC
>TRBV6-5|15|few|NA|TRBJ2-3
CASSWGETSTDTQYF
TGTGCCAGCAGTTGGGGGGAAACTAGCACAGATACGCAGTATTTT
>TRBV7-9|15|NA|NA|TRBJ1-3
CASSLASGGADTIYF
TGTGCCAGCAGCTTAGCGTCCGGGGGCGCGGACACCATATATTTT
>TRBV7-9|16|few|NA|TRBJ2-3
CASSLFRGTGTDTQYF
TGTGCCAGCAGCTTATTCAGGGGGACTGGAACAGATACGCAGTATTTT
>TRBV12-3/TRBV12-4|13|NA|NA|TRBJ1-1
CASSFPENTEAFF
TGTGCCAGCAGTTTTCCGGAGAACACTGAAGCTTTCTTT
>TRBV5-1|17|few|NA|TRBJ1-5
CASNPTREGDSNQPQHF
TGCGCCAGCAACCCCACTAGAGAGGGGGACAGCAATCAGCCCCAGCATTTT
>TRBV11-2|17|NA|NA|TRBJ2-3
CASSPVPDSSSTDTQYF
TGTGCCAGCAGCCCAGTTCCGGACAGTTCTAGCACAGATACGCAGTATTTT
>TRBV6-2/TRBV6-3|11|few|NA|TRBJ2-7
CASSSNREQYF
TGTGCCAGCAGTTCAAACAGGGAGCAGTACTTC
>TRBV9|15|NA|NA|TRBJ2-3
CASSVGLATTDTQYF
TGTGCCAGCAGCGTAGGGCTAGCGACAACAGATACGCAGTATTTT
>TRBV27|15|few|NA|TRBJ2-2
CASSLRQGNTGELFF
TGTGCCAGCAGTTTACGGCAGGGGAACACCGGGGAGCTGTTTTTT
>TRBV20-1|14|NA|TRBD1|TRBJ1-5
CSASSGQETQPQHF
TGCAGTGCTAGTTCGGGACAGGAGACTCAGCCCCAGCATTTT
>TRBV12-3/TRBV12-4|16|NA|TRBD2|TRBJ2-7
CASTTGTSGGAREQYF
TGTGCCAGCACCACCGGGACTAGCGGGGGGGCGAGGGAGCAGTACTTC
>TRBV15|15|few|NA|TRBJ2-6
CATRLTGFGANVLTF
TGTGCCACCAGGTTAACAGGGTTTGGGGCCAACGTCCTGACTTTC
>TRBV2|13|few|NA|TRBJ1-5
CASTRRYNQPQHF
TGTGCCAGCACCCGACGGTACAATCAGCCCCAGCATTTT
>TRBV19|15|few|NA|TRBJ1-5
CASSIIGAGGQPQHF
TGTGCCAGTAGTATCATCGGGGCTGGAGGTCAGCCCCAGCATTTT
>TRBV14|14|few|TRBD1|TRBJ1-2
CASSQGTGNGGYTF
TGTGCCAGCAGCCAAGGGACAGGGAACGGTGGCTACACCTTC